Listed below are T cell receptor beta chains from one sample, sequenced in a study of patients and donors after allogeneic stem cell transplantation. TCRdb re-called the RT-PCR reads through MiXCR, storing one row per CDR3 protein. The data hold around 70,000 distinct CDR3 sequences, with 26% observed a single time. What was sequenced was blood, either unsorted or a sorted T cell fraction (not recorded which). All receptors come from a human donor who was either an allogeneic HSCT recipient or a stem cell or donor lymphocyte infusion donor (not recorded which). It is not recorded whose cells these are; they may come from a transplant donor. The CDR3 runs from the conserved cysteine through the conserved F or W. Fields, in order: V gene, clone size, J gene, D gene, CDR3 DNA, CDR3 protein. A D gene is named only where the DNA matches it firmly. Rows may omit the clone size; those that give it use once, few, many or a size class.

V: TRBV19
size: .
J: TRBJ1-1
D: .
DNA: TGTGCCAGTAGTATAGATGCAGGGAGTTACACTGAAGCTTTCTTT
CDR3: CASSIDAGSYTEAFF

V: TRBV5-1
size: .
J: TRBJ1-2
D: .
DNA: TGCGCCAGCAGCCTGGACAGCTTCTATGGCTACACCTTC
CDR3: CASSLDSFYGYTF

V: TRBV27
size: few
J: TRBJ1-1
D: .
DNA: TGTGCCAGCAGCGTTCTCTTGAACACTGAAGCTTTCTTT
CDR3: CASSVLLNTEAFF

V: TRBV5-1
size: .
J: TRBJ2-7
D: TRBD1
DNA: TGCGCCAGCGGACAGGGCGGATTCGAGCAGTACTTC
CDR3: CASGQGGFEQYF

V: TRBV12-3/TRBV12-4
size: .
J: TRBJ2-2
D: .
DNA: TGTGCCAGCAGTCTGGGTACCGGGGAGCTGTTTTTT
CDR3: CASSLGTGELFF

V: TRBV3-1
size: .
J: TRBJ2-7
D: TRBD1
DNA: TGTGCCAGCAGCCGACAGGGGACATCCTACGAGCAGTACTTC
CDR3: CASSRQGTSYEQYF

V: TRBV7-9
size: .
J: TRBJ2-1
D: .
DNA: TGTGCCAGCAGCTATCAGGGCCATGAGCAGTTCTTC
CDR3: CASSYQGHEQFF

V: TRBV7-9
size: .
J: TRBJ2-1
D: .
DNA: TGTGCCAGCAGCCACGACTACGATGAGCAGTTCTTC
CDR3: CASSHDYDEQFF

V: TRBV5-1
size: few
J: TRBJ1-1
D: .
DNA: TGCGCCAGCAGCCCGAACGGTCAGACCCGCGGCACTGAAGCTTTCTTT
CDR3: CASSPNGQTRGTEAFF

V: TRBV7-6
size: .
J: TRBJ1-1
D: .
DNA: TGTGCCAGCAGCTTATCTCAGGGGTTGAACACTGAAGCAGCCTTT
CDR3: CASSLSQGLNTEAAF

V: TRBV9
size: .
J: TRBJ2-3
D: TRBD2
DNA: TGTGCCAGCAGCCTAGAGGGACTACCTAGCACAGATACGCAGTATTTT
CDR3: CASSLEGLPSTDTQYF

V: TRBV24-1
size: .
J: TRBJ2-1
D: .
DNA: TGTGCCACCAGTGACCGCTCTTCGTGGAGGAATGAGCAGTTCTTC
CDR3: CATSDRSSWRNEQFF

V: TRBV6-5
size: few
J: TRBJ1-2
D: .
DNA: TGTGCCAGCAGTTACTCGAAAGGGACGTACTATGGCTACACCTTC
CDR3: CASSYSKGTYYGYTF

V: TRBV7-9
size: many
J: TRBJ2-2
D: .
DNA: TGTGCCAGCAGCTCCTTCCGGGTTTCCCCCCCCGGGGAGCTGTTTTTT
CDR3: CASSSFRVSPPGELFF

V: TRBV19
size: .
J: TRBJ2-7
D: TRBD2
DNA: TGTGCCAGTAGTACATGGCTAGCGGGACCCCTTGAGCAGTACTTC
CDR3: CASSTWLAGPLEQYF

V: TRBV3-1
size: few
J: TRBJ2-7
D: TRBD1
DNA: TGTGCCAGCAGTGACAGGGGGCGGACGGGCTACGAGCAGTACTTC
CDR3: CASSDRGRTGYEQYF

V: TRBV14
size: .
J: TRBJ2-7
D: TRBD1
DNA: TGTGCCAGCAGCCGGGACAGGGCCCTAGCCGGCTACGAGCAGTACTTC
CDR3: CASSRDRALAGYEQYF

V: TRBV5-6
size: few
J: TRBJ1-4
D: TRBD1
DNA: TGTGCCAGCAGGATGACCGGGACAGGGGATGAAAAACTGTTTTTT
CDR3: CASRMTGTGDEKLFF

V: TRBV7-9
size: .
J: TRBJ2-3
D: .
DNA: TGTGCCAGCAGCTTAGAACTAGTCCTCTCAGATACGCAGTATTTT
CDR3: CASSLELVLSDTQYF

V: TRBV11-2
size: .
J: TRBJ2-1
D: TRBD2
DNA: TGTGCCAGCAGCTTAGTTCGGGAGGTCAATGAGCAGTTCTTC
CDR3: CASSLVREVNEQFF

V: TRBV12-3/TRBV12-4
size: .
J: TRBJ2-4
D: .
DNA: TGTGCCAGCAGTTTGGCGGGGCATAAAAACATTCAGTACTTC
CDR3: CASSLAGHKNIQYF

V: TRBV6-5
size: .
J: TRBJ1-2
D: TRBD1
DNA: TGTGCCAGCAGTAAGCACGGGACAGAGAAGTATGGCTACACCTTC
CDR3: CASSKHGTEKYGYTF

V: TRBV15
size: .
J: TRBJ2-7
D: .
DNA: TGTGCCACCAGCAGAGAACTTAACTCCTACGAGCAGTACTTC
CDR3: CATSRELNSYEQYF

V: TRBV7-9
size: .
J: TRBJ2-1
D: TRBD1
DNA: TGTGCCAGCAGCTCCCCCGGGACAGGGGTGGACAATGAGCAGTTCTTC
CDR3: CASSSPGTGVDNEQFF

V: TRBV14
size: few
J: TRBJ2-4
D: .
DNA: TGTGCCAGCAGCCAAGAAAGTGGGTCCTACAGGGAATCTATGAAAAACATTCAGTACTTC
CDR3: CASSQESGSYRESMKNIQYF

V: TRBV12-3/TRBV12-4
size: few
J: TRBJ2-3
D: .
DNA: TGTGCCAGCAGTCGGGACCCTTGGGCAACAGATACGCAGTATTTT
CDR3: CASSRDPWATDTQYF

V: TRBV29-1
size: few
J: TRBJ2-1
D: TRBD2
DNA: TGCAGCGTCATTACTAGCGGGAGTGGCGATGAGCAGTTCTTC
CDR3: CSVITSGSGDEQFF

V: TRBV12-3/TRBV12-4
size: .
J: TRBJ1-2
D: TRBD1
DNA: TGTGCCAGCAATCTATTGACAGGGCTTCATGGCTACACCTTC
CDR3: CASNLLTGLHGYTF

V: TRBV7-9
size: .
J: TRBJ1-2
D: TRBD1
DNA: TGTGCCAGCAGCTATGGACAGGGATTCCTATGGCTATTGGCCTTC
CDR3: CASSYGQGFLWLLAF

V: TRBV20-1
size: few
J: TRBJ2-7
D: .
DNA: TGCAGTGCCAACCGTGCTGGCAGAACCTACGAGCAGTACTTC
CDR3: CSANRAGRTYEQYF

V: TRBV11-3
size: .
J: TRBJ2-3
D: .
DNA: TGTGCCAGCAGCTTCAGGGTTGATACGCAGTATTTT
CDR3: CASSFRVDTQYF

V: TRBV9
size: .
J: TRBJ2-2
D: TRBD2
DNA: TGTGCCAGCAGCGTAGTCCGAGGAGCGGGAGATTTCGGGGAGCTGTTTTTT
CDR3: CASSVVRGAGDFGELFF

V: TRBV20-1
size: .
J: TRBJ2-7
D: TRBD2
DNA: TGCAGTGCTACCCCGGGGGGCTCCTACGAGCAGTACTTC
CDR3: CSATPGGSYEQYF

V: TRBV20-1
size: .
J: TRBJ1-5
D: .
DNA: TGCAGTGCTAGCAGGGAGGCACAGGAGCCCCAGCATTTT
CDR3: CSASREAQEPQHF

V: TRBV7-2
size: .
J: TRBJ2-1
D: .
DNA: TGTGCCAGCAGCTTTTGGACAGAAGACAATGAGCAGTTCTTC
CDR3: CASSFWTEDNEQFF

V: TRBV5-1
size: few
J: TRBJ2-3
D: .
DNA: TGCGCCAGCAGCTTGAGCGGACTTGGAGATACGCAGTATTTT
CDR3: CASSLSGLGDTQYF

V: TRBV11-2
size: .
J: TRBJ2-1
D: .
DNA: TGTGCCAGCAGCTTGGGGAGACCTGACAATGAGCAGTTCTTC
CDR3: CASSLGRPDNEQFF

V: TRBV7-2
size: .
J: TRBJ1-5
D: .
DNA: TGTGCCAGCAGCCAAGGGGCTCAGCCCCAGCATTTT
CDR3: CASSQGAQPQHF

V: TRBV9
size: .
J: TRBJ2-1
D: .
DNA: TGTGCCAGCAGCGTTGGACAAGGCTCCTACAATGAGCAGTTCTTC
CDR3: CASSVGQGSYNEQFF

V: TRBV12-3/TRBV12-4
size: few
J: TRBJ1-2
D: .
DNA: TGTGCCAGCAGTTCCAGGCACATCTATGGCTACACCTTC
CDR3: CASSSRHIYGYTF

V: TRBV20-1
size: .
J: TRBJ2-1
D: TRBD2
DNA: TGCAGTGCTCATAGCGGGAGGGATACCTTTAAGCAGTTCTTC
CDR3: CSAHSGRDTFKQFF

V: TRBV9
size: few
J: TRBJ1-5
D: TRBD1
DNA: TGTGCCAGCAGCCCGGACAGGGAGAATCAGCCCCAGCATTTT
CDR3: CASSPDRENQPQHF

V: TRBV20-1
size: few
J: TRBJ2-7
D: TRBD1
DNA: TGCAGTGTTCCGGGACAGGGAGACGAGCAGTACTTC
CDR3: CSVPGQGDEQYF

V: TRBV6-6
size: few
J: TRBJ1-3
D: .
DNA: TGTGCCAGCACCGCAGGACGTTACTCTGGAAACACCATATATTTT
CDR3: CASTAGRYSGNTIYF

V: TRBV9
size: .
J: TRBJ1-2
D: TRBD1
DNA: TGTGCCAGCAGCCTCCGGACAGGGGGCGACTATGGCTACACCTTC
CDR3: CASSLRTGGDYGYTF

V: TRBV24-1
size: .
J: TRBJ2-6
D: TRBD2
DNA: TGTGCCACCAGTGAGGCGGGAGGCCAAAGCTCTGGGGCCAACGTCCTGACTTTC
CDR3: CATSEAGGQSSGANVLTF

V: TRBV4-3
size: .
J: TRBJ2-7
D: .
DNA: TGCGCCAGCAGCCAGTGGGACTACTTC
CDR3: CASSQWDYF

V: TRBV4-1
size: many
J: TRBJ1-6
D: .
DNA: TGCGCCAGCAGCCGGGTCGATTCACCCCTCCACTTT
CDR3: CASSRVDSPLHF

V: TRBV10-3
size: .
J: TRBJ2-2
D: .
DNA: TGTGCCATCAGTACCGGGGCCGGGGCAGACACCGGGGAGCTGTTTTTT
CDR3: CAISTGAGADTGELFF

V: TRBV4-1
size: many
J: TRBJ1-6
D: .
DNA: TGCGCCAGCAGCCAAGAACCACCCCTGGTCTCCTATAATTCACCCCTCCACTTT
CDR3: CASSQEPPLVSYNSPLHF

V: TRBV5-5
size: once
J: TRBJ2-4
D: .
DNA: TGTGCCAGCAGCTTGGACCGCAAACTAGCCAAAAACATTCAGTACTTC
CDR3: CASSLDRKLAKNIQYF

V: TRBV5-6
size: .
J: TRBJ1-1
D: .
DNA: TGTGCCAGCATGCCGGAGAGTGTGTGGACTGAAGCTTTCTTT
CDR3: CASMPESVWTEAFF

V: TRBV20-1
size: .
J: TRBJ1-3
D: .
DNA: TGCAGTGCTAGAGGTCTCTTGAAAGGAAACACCATATATTTT
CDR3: CSARGLLKGNTIYF

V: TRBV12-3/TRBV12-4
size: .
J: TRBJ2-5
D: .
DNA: TGTGCCAGCAGTTTTGTAGCGTACCGGGGCGGGGAGACCCAGTACTTC
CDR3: CASSFVAYRGGETQYF

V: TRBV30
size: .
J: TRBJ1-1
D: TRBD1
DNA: TGTGCCTGGAAGACAGGGGTGGACACTGAAGCTTTCTTT
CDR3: CAWKTGVDTEAFF

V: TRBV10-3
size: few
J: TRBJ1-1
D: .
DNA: TGTGCCATCAGTGTGAACCGCCCCACTGAAGCTTTCTTT
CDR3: CAISVNRPTEAFF

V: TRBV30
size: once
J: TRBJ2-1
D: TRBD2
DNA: TGTGCCTGGAGTCTGGGACTAGTCTACAATGAGCAGTTCTTC
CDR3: CAWSLGLVYNEQFF